This T cell receptor beta chain was profiled in a study of blood T cell repertoires in COVID-19. In terms of age and location, participants ranged from about 18 to 95 years and lived in about 25 US areas. The CDR3 spans 16 residues. V lost 3 bases, J lost 1 base, and 13 bases lay in between. CDR1 and CDR2 from the germline V gene are SEHNR and FQNEAQ (reference sequence). This table comes from immunoSEQ multiplex PCR, and its TCRdb copy is limited to in-frame clones, with some not included. The sample lists over 200,000 clones, approximately 81% occurring once. The rearrangement uses TRBV7-9 and TRBJ2-4; D is unresolved. The sample taken for sequencing was PBMCs or T cells enriched from blood (not recorded which). This sequence was found in a woman aged 50 to 60 with acute COVID-19. The CDR3 spells CASSLTYDWAKNIQYF. CDR3 coding DNA: TGTGCCAGCAGCTTGACTTACGACTGGGCCAAAAACATTCAGTACTTC. Using reference TRBV7-9 and TRBJ2-4 for the parts outside the CDR3, the full variable domain is DTGVSQNPRHKITKRGQNVTFRCDPISEHNRLYWYRQTLGQGPEFLTYFQNEAQLEKSRLLSDRFSAERPKGSFSTLEIQRTEQGDSAMYLCASSLTYDWAKNIQYFGAGTRLSVL.